This T cell receptor (beta chain) is drawn from a study of T cell repertoires in cytomegalovirus infection. Background on the study: Public TCR beta signatures indicated both CMV infection and matching HLA type. Notes on the study in general: The ex vivo response showed dominance by HLA-C-restricted CMV-specific TCR beta clonotypes. Summed public TCR beta family frequency identified CMV carriers bearing the relevant HLA.

TCRdb itself ran the reads through MiXCR, one entry per CDR3 protein. The table has 300,000 to 400,000 distinct CDR3 sequences, over 7.5% seen once. This clonotype was seen ten or more times. Antigen unknown. The CDR3 has 17 amino acids. V lost 7 bases, J lost 9 bases, and 16 bases stayed unmatched. V gene TRBV12-3 or TRBV12-4 combines with J gene TRBJ2-4; TRBD2 agrees at 12 bases. This TCR was sampled from a human donor in good health (CMV status not recorded). Some clones in this sample may be carry-over from other donors' samples. Specimen: PBMCs. DNA of the CDR3: TGTGCCAGCACCCCCCGCGCGGCTAGCGGGGGGGCCGGCATTCAGTACTTC. It translates to CASTPRAASGGAGIQYF.